This T cell receptor (beta chain) was captured in a study of blood T cell repertoires in COVID-19. Across the study: Acute and convalescent COVID-19 specimens originated in the United States, Italy and Spain. Sources were T cells, B-cell-depleted T cells, or PBMCs; the material itself was cDNA or gDNA.

Per the original methods: Amplified reference gene primers provided the basis for estimating nucleated cell counts. The repertoire was sequenced with immunoSEQ multiplex PCR; TCRdb's copy has only in-frame clones and lacks some. The V and J calls and the clone size are those of that table, but D and trimming were determined from the DNA. The sample shows 120,000 or so clones, over 75% of them seen only once. The CDR3 loop spans 15 amino acids. The V gene's germline CDR1 is KGHSH and CDR2 LQKENI. The V gene end was trimmed by 4 bases and the J gene end by 2 bases; junction bases not matched to a gene: 6.

V gene TRBV18 combines with J gene TRBJ2-3; 7 bases are shared with TRBD1. Sequenced sample: peripheral blood. This TCR derives from an elderly man with active or convalescent COVID-19. This chain's CDR3 is CASSHPGQITDTQYF. In DNA, the CDR3 is TGTGCCAGCTCACACCCGGGACAGATCACAGATACGCAGTATTTT.